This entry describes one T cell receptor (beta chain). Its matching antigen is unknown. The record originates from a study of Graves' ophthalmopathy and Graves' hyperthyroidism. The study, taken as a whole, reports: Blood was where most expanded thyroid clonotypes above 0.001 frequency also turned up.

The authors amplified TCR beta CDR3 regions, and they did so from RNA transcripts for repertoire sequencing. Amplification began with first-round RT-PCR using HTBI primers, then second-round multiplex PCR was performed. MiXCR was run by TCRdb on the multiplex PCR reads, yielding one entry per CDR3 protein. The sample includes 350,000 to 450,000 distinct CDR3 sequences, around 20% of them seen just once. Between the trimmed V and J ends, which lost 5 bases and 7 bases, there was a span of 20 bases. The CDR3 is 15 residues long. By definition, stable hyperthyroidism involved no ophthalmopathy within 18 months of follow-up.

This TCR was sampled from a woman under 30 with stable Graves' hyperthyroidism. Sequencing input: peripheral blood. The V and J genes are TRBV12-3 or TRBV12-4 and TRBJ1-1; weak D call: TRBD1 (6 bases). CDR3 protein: CASSPRPGQTVEAFF. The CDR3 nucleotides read TGTGCCAGCAGTCCCCGACCGGGACAAACAGTTGAAGCTTTCTTT.